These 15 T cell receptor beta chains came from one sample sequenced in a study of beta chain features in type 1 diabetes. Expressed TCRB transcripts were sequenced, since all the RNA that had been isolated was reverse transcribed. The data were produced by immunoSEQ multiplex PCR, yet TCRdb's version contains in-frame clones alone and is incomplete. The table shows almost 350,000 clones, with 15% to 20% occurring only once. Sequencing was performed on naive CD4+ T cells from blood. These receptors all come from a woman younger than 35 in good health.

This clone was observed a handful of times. The CDR3, as DNA: TGCGCCAGCAGCCAAGATCCAGGGAGGGCAGAACTGTTTTTT. Amino acid sequence: CASSQDPGRAELFF. The rearrangement joins TRBV4-3 to TRBJ1-4, with D perhaps matching TRBD1 (5 bases). The germline V gene has CDR1 LGHNA and CDR2 YSLEER. There are 14 residues in the CDR3. Trimming removed 0 bases from V and 12 bases from J, with 14 bases in between.

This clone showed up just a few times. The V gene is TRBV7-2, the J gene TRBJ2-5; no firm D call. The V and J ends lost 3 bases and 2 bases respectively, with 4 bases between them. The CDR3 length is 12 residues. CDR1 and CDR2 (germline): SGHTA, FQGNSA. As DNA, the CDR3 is TGTGCCAGCAGCTTGGCTCAAGAGACCCAGTACTTC. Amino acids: CASSLAQETQYF. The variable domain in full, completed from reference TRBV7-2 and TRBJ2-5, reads GAGVSQSPSNKVTEKGKDVELRCDPISGHTALYWYRQSLGQGLEFLIYFQGNSAPDKSGLPSDRFSAERTGGSVSTLTIQRTQQEDSAVYLCASSLAQETQYFGPGTRLLVL.

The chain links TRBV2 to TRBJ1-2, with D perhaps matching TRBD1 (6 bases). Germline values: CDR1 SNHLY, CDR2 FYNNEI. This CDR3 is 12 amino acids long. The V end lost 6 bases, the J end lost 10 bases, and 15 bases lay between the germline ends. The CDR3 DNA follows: TGTGCCAGCAGGATGGACAGTCTTGACTACACCTTC. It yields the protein CASRMDSLDYTF.

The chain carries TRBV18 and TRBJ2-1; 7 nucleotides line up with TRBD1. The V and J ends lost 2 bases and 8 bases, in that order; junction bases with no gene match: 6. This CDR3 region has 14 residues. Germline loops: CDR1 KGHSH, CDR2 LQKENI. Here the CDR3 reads CASSPVTGRDEQFF. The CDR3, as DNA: TGTGCCAGCTCACCAGTGACAGGGAGAGATGAGCAGTTCTTC. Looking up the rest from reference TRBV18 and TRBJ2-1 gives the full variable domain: NAGVMQNPRHLVRRRGQEARLRCSPMKGHSHVYWYRQLPEEGLKFMVYLQKENIIDESGMPKERFSAEFPKEGPSILRIQQVVRGDSAAYFCASSPVTGRDEQFFGPGTRLTVL.

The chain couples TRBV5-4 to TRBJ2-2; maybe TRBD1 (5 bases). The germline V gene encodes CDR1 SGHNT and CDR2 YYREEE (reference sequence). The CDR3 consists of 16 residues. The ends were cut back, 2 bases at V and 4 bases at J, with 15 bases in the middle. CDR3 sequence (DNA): TGTGCCAGCAGCTTTCCCCACAGGTCGGGCACCGGGGAGCTGTTTTTT. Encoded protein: CASSFPHRSGTGELFF.

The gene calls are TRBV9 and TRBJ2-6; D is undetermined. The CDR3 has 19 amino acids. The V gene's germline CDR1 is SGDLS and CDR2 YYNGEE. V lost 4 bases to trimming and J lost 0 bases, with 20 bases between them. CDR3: CASSPSESARHSGANVLTF. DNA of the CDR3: TGTGCCAGCAGCCCCTCTGAGAGCGCCCGGCACTCTGGGGCCAACGTCCTGACTTTC.

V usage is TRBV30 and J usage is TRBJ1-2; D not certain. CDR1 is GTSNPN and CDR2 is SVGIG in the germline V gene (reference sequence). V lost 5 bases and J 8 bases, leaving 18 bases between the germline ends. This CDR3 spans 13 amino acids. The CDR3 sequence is CAWGSWRARGYTF. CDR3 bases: TGTGCCTGGGGTTCGTGGAGGGCTCGAGGCTACACCTTC.

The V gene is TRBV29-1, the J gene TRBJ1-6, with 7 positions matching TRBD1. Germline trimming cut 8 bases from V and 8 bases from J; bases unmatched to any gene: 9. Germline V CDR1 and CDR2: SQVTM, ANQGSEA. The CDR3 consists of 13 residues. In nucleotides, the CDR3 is TGCAGCATACGCTTCACAGGGGATTCACCCCTCCACTTT. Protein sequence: CSIRFTGDSPLHF.

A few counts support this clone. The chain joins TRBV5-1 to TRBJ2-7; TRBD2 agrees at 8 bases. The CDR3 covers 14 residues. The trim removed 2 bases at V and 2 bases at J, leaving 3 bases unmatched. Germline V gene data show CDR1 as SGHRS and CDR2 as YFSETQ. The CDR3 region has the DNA TGCGCCAGCAGCTTAAAGCGGGGGCCCTACGAGCAGTACTTC. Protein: CASSLKRGPYEQYF.

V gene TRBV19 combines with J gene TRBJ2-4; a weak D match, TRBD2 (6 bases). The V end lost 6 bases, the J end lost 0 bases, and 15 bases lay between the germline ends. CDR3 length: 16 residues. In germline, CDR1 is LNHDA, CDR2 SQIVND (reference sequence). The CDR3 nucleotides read TGTGCCAGTAGCCGACCCGGAGGGATAGCCAAAAACATTCAGTACTTC. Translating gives CASSRPGGIAKNIQYF.

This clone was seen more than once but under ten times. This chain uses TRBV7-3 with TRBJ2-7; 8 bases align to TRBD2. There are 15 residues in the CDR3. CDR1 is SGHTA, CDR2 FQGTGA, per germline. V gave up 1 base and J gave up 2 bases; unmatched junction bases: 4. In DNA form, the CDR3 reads TGTGCCAGCAGCTTAAGACTAGCGTCTACCTACGAGCAGTACTTC. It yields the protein CASSLRLASTYEQYF. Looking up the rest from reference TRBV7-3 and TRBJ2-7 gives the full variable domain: GAGVSQTPSNKVTEKGKYVELRCDPISGHTALYWYRQSLGQGPEFLIYFQGTGAADDSGLPNDRFFAVRPEGSVSTLKIQRTERGDSAVYLCASSLRLASTYEQYFGPGTRLTVT.

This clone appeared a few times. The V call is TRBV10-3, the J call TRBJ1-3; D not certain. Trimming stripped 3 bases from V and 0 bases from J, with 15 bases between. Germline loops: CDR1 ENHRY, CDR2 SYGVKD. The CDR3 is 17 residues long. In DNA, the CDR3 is TGTGCCATCAGTGATTCCCCAATGAGCCGCTCTGGAAACACCATATATTTT. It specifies CAISDSPMSRSGNTIYF.

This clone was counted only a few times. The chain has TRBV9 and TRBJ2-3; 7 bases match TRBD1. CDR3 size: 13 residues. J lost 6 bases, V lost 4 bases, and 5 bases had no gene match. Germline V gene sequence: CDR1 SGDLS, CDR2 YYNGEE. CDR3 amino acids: CASSKGQTDTQYF. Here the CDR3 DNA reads TGTGCCAGCAGCAAGGGACAGACGGATACGCAGTATTTT. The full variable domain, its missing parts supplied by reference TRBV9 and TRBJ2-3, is DSGVTQTPKHLITATGQRVTLRCSPRSGDLSVYWYQQSLDQGLQFLIQYYNGEERAKGNILERFSAQQFPDLHSELNLSSLELGDSALYFCASSKGQTDTQYFGPGTRLTVL.

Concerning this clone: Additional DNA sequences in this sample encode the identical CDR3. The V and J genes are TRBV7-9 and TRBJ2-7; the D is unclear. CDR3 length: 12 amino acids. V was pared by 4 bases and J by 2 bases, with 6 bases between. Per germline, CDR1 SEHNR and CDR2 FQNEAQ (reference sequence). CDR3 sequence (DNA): TGTGCCAGCAGCTCAGGCGCCTACGAGCAGTACTTC. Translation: CASSSGAYEQYF.

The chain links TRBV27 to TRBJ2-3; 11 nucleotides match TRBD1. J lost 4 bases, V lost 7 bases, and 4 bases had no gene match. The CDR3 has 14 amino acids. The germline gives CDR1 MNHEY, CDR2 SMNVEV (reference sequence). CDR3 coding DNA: TGTGCCAGCACTCCGGGACAGGGGGCAGATACGCAGTATTTT. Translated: CASTPGQGADTQYF.